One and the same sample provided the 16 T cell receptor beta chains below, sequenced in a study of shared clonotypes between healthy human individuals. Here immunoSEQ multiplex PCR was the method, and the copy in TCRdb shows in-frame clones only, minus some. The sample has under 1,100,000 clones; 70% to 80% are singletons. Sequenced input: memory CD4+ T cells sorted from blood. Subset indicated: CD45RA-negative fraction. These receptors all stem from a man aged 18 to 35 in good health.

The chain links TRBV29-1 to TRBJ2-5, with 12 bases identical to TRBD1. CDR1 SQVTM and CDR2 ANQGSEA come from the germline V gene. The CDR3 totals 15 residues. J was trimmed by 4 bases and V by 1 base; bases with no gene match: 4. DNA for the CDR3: TGCAGCGTTGAAGCCGGGACAGGGGGCACAGAGACCCAGTACTTC. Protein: CSVEAGTGGTETQYF.

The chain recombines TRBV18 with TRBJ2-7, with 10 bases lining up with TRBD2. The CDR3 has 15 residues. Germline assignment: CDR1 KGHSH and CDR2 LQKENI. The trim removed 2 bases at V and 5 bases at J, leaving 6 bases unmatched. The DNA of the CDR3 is TGTGCCAGCTCACCAACAGCGGGGGGGCCACACGAGCAGTACTTC. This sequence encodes CASSPTAGGPHEQYF.

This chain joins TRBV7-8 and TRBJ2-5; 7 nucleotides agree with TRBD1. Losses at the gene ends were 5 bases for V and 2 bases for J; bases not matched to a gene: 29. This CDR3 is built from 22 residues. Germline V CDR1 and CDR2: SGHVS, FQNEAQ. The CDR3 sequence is CASSPSNRGRDRKYRIQETQYF. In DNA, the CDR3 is TGTGCCAGCAGCCCCTCGAACAGGGGTCGGGACAGAAAATATCGGATACAAGAGACCCAGTACTTC.

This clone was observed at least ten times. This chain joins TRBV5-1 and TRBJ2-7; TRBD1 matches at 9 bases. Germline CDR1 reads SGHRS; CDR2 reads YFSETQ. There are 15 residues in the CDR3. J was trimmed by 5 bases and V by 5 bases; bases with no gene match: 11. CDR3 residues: CASRKGQGTSDEQYF. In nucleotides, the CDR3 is TGCGCCAGCAGAAAAGGACAGGGGACAAGCGACGAGCAGTACTTC.

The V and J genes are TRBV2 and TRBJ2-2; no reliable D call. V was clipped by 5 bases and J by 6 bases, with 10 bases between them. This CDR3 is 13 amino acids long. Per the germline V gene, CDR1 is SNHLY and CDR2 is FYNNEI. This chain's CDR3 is CASSSLRAGELFF. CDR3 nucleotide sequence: TGTGCCAGCAGTTCCCTCCGGGCCGGGGAGCTGTTTTTT.

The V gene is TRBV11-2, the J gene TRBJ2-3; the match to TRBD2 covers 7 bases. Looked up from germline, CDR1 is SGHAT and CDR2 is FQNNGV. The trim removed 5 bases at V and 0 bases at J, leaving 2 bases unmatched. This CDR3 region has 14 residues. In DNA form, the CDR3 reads TGTGCCAGCAGCCTAGCGGTTAGCACAGATACGCAGTATTTT. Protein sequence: CASSLAVSTDTQYF.

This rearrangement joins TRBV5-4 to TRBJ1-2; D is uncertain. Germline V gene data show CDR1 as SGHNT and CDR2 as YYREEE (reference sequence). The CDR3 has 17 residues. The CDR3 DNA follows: TGTGCGAGCGGTGAGGGAAGGGTCCTGTCAGCTAACTATGGCTACACCTTC. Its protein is CASGEGRVLSANYGYTF.

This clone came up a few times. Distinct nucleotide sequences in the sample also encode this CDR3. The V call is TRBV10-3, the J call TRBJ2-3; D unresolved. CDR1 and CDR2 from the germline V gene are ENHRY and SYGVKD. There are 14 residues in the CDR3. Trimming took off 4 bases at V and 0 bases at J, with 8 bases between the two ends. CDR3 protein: CAISGLGSTDTQYF. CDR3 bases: TGTGCCATCAGTGGTCTAGGAAGCACAGATACGCAGTATTTT.

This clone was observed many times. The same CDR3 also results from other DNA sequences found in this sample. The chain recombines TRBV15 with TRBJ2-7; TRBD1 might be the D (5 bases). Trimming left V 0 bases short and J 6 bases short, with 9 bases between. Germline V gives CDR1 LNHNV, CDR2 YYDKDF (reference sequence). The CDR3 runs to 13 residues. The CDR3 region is CATSRDRGREQYF. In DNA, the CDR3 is TGTGCCACCAGCAGAGATAGGGGTCGCGAGCAGTACTTC.

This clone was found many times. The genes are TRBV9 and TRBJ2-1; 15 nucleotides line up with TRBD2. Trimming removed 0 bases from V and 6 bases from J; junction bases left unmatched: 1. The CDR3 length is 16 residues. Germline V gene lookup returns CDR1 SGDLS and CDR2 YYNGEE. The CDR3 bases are TGTGCCAGCAGCGTAGTGGGACTAGCGGGGGGCAATGAGCAGTTCTTC. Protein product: CASSVVGLAGGNEQFF.

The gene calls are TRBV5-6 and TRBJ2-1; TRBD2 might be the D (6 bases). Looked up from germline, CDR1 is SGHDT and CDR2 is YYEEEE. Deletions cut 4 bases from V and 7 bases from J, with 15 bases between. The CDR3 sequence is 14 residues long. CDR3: CASSVRLVSNEQFF. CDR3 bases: TGTGCCAGCAGCGTGAGACTAGTCTCGAATGAGCAGTTCTTC. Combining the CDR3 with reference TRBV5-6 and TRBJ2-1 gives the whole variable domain DAGVTQSPTHLIKTRGQQVTLRCSPKSGHDTVSWYQQALGQGPQFIFQYYEEEERQRGNFPDRFSGHQFPNYSSELNVNALLLGDSALYLCASSVRLVSNEQFFGPGTRLTVL.

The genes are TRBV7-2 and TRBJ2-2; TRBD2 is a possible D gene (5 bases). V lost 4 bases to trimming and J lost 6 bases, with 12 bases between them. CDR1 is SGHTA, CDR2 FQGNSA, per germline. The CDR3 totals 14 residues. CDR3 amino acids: CASSSTRSAGELFF. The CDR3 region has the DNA TGTGCCAGCAGCTCCACTAGGTCTGCCGGGGAGCTGTTTTTT.

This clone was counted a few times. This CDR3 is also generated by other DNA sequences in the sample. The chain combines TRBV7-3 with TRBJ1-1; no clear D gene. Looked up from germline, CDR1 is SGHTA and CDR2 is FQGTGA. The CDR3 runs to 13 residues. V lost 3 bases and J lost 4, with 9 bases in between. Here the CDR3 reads CASSLTGGTEAFF. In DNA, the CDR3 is TGTGCCAGCAGCTTGACGGGAGGCACTGAAGCTTTCTTT.

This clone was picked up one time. CDR3 protein: CASSIGTSGSYEQYF. The CDR3 DNA follows: TGTGCCAGTAGTATCGGGACTAGCGGCTCCTACGAGCAGTACTTC. This chain uses TRBV19 with TRBJ2-7, with 11 bases aligning to TRBD2. There are 15 residues in the CDR3. The germline V gene encodes CDR1 LNHDA and CDR2 SQIVND (reference sequence). Unmatched junction bases numbered 1, after V lost 3 bases and J lost 0 bases.

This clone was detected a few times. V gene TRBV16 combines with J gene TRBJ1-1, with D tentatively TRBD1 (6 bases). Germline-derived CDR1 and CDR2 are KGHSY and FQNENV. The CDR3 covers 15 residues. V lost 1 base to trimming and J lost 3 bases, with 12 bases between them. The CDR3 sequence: CASSQYRDRYTEAFF. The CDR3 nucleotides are TGTGCCAGCAGCCAATACCGAGACAGGTACACTGAAGCTTTCTTT.

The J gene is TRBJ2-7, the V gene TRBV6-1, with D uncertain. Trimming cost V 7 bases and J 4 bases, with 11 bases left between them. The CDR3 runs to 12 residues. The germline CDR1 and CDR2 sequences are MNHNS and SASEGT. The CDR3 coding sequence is TGTGCCAGCAACGAAGGGCCTTACGAGCAGTACTTC. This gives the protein CASNEGPYEQYF.